Sequencing of this T cell receptor beta chain was carried out in a study of blood T cells in healthy people across ages. Whole-study findings and limits: Donors of long life had a larger count of naive CD4+ cells and greater diversity than aged donors.

Through a sample-barcoded 5' primer and a J-beta primer mix, a second PCR was run for roughly 7 to 11 cycles. In TCRdb, the 5' RACE reads were re-called with MiXCR into one record per CDR3 protein. The data contain 500,000 to 650,000 distinct CDR3 sequences, around 27% of them singletons. This clonotype was recorded only once. As yet, its antigen is unknown. These sequences were also reported in another study, on T cells of mothers and their children.

The TCR comes from a boy aged 2 to 10 in good health. Sequencing input: blood.

This CDR3 is CASSLGQGVFYEQYF. CDR3 sequence (DNA): TGTGCCAGCAGCTTAGGACAGGGGGTTTTCTACGAGCAGTACTTC. The chain recombines TRBV11-2 with TRBJ2-5, with TRBD1 identical over 9 bases. The closer fit of TRBJ2-7 to the DNA end suggests the J call may be wrong. Germline values: CDR1 SGHAT, CDR2 FQNNGV. The CDR3 is 15 amino acids.